The TCR beta chain under discussion was sequenced for a study of CD8+ T cells in alopecia areata. For the study at large: Affected scalp percentage set treated patients' severity scores.

Per germline, CDR1 LGHNA and CDR2 YNFKEQ. J was trimmed by 0 bases and V by 1 base; bases with no gene match: 4. CDR3 length: 17 amino acids. Treatment indicated: oral pan-JAK inhibitor, 5-10 mg twice daily. RNA, once extracted, was reverse transcribed into cDNA for use as the sequencing template. Assay used: immunoSEQ multiplex PCR; TCRdb lists only in-frame clones, some missing. This table has about 300,000 clones, more than 45% appearing once. The source of this sequence is a human donor with alopecia areata. The chain combines TRBV4-2 with TRBJ2-5, with TRBD2 matching 11 bases. This specimen consisted of CD4+ T cells sorted from blood, obtained at week 24, from a patient treated with tofacitinib. CDR3 nucleotides: TGTGCCAGCAGCCAAGTCCCGACTAGCGGGGACCAAGAGACCCAGTACTTC. Translation gives CASSQVPTSGDQETQYF.